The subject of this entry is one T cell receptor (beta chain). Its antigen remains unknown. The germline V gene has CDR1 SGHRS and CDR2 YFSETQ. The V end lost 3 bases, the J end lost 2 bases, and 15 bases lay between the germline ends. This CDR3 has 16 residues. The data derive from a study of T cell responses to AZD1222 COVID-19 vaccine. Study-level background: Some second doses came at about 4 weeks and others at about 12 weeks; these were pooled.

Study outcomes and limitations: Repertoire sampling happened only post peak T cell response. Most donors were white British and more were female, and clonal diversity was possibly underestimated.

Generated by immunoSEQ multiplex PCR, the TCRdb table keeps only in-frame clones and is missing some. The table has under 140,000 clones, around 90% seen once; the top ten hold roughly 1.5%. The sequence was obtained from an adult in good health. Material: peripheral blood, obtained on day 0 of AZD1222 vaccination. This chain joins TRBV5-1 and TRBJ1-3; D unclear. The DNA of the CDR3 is TGCGCCAGCAGCTCGGAGGCGGGTGGGACTGGAAACACCATATATTTT. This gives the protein CASSSEAGGTGNTIYF.